The T cell receptor beta chain described here comes from a study of a mutant IDH1 vaccine in newly diagnosed glioma. V dropped 6 bases and J dropped 2; count of bases not matched to a gene: 11. CDR1 and CDR2 from the germline V gene are SNHLY and FYNNEI. This CDR3 has 16 amino acids. Study findings and constraints: Pseudoprogression seemed unlinked to shifts in top peripheral T cell clonotypes. Overall, 80% to 95% of patients had vaccine-induced immune responses.

The time point denotes: baseline, week 1 (first vaccination visit). Treatment meaning: pre-vaccination baseline after standard-of-care therapy. Turning to this clone: Antigen: not known.

Method: immunoSEQ multiplex PCR; TCRdb's copy keeps in-frame clones and lacks some. This table has approximately 100,000 clones, 80% to 90% appearing once. This clonotype was sampled from a woman aged 50 to 60 with glioma. The chain couples TRBV2 to TRBJ2-3, with TRBD1 matching 7 bases. The material was PBMCs, obtained from a glioma patient treated with radiotherapy, temozolomide or both. CDR3 in DNA: TGTGCCAGCAGGGCCTCCGGGACAGTACCCACAGATACGCAGTATTTT. It translates to CASRASGTVPTDTQYF.